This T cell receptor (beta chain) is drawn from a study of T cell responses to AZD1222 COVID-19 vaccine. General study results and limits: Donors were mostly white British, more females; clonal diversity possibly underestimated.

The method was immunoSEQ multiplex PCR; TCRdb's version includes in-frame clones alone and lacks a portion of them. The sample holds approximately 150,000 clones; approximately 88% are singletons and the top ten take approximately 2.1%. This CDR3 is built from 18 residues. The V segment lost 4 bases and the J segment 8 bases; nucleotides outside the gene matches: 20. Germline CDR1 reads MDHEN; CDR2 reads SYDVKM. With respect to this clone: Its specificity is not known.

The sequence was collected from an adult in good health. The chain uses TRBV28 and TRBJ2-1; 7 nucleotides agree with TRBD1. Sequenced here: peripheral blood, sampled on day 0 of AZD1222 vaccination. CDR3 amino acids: CASSYDRARIGPGYEQFF. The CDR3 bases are TGTGCCAGCAGTTACGACAGGGCCCGGATTGGCCCTGGGTATGAGCAGTTCTTC.